The rows below give T cell receptor beta chains drawn from one sample of a study of cytomegalovirus exposure and HLA in healthy donors. Assay used: immunoSEQ multiplex PCR; TCRdb lists only in-frame clones, some missing. Of roughly 88,000 clones in the sample, about 80% were seen once. Material: PBMCs. The receptors stem from a man aged 25-45 years in good health and CMV-seropositive. The CDR3 runs from the conserved cysteine through the conserved F or W. A D gene is named only where the DNA matches it firmly. Clone size is stated in some rows and not others, as once, few, many or a class when expanded.

V gene: TRBV7-7; J gene: TRBJ2-7; D gene: .; clone size: .; CDR3 protein: CASSLAAGGYEQYF; CDR3 DNA: TGTGCTAGCAGCTTAGCGGCCGGGGGTTACGAGCAGTACTTC
V gene: TRBV28; J gene: TRBJ2-3; D gene: TRBD1; clone size: .; CDR3 protein: CASRGGGGQGVTDTQYF; CDR3 DNA: TGTGCCAGCAGAGGGGGTGGAGGACAGGGCGTCACAGATACGCAGTATTTT
V gene: TRBV14; J gene: TRBJ2-1; D gene: .; clone size: .; CDR3 protein: CASSRGLGTIRDNEQFF; CDR3 DNA: TGTGCCAGCAGCCGAGGATTGGGGACAATCCGAGACAATGAGCAGTTCTTC
V gene: TRBV7-3; J gene: TRBJ2-1; D gene: TRBD2; clone size: .; CDR3 protein: CASSRNVAGGADEQFF; CDR3 DNA: TGTGCCAGCAGTAGGAACGTAGCGGGGGGTGCTGATGAGCAGTTCTTC
V gene: TRBV4-1; J gene: TRBJ1-2; D gene: .; clone size: many; CDR3 protein: CASSQDRGYGYTF; CDR3 DNA: TGCGCCAGCAGCCAAGATAGGGGCTATGGCTACACCTTC
V gene: TRBV19; J gene: TRBJ2-2; D gene: .; clone size: few; CDR3 protein: CASKGEVGELFF; CDR3 DNA: TGTGCCTCCAAAGGAGAGGTCGGGGAGCTGTTTTTT
V gene: TRBV9; J gene: TRBJ2-1; D gene: TRBD2; clone size: .; CDR3 protein: CASSFKGGGEQFF; CDR3 DNA: TGTGCCAGCAGCTTTAAGGGCGGGGGTGAGCAGTTCTTC
V gene: TRBV5-1; J gene: TRBJ2-1; D gene: TRBD1; clone size: .; CDR3 protein: CASSVGQINEQFF; CDR3 DNA: TGCGCCAGCAGCGTGGGACAGATCAATGAGCAGTTCTTC
V gene: TRBV5-1; J gene: TRBJ1-1; D gene: TRBD1; clone size: once; CDR3 protein: CASSLEGQGAGEAFF; CDR3 DNA: TGCGCCAGCAGCTTAGAGGGACAGGGGGCCGGTGAAGCTTTCTTT
V gene: TRBV7-9; J gene: TRBJ1-1; D gene: .; clone size: .; CDR3 protein: CASSSWGRDLANTEAFF; CDR3 DNA: TGTGCCAGCAGCTCCTGGGGTAGGGACTTAGCGAACACTGAAGCTTTCTTT
V gene: TRBV6-5; J gene: TRBJ1-5; D gene: .; clone size: .; CDR3 protein: CASSYSQGSQPQHF; CDR3 DNA: TGTGCCAGCAGTTACTCTCAGGGAAGCCAGCCCCAGCATTTT
V gene: TRBV25-1; J gene: TRBJ1-5; D gene: TRBD1; clone size: once; CDR3 protein: CASGGDRGQPQHF; CDR3 DNA: TGTGCCAGCGGGGGGGACAGGGGACAGCCCCAGCATTTT
V gene: TRBV2; J gene: TRBJ2-3; D gene: TRBD2; clone size: .; CDR3 protein: CASSALAGVDTQYF; CDR3 DNA: TGTGCCAGCAGTGCACTAGCGGGAGTGGATACGCAGTATTTT
V gene: TRBV7-2; J gene: TRBJ1-4; D gene: .; clone size: .; CDR3 protein: CASSPSRGGEKLFF; CDR3 DNA: TGTGCCAGCAGCCCCTCAAGGGGGGGTGAAAAACTGTTTTTT
V gene: TRBV11-1; J gene: TRBJ2-7; D gene: .; clone size: .; CDR3 protein: CASSRTSYEQYF; CDR3 DNA: TGTGCCAGCAGCCGGACTTCCTACGAGCAGTACTTC
V gene: TRBV7-9; J gene: TRBJ2-7; D gene: TRBD1; clone size: .; CDR3 protein: CASSPGQGYEQYF; CDR3 DNA: TGTGCCAGCAGCCCCGGACAGGGCTACGAGCAGTACTTC
V gene: TRBV28; J gene: TRBJ1-5; D gene: .; clone size: .; CDR3 protein: CASSLSTTGDNQPQHF; CDR3 DNA: TGTGCCAGCAGTTTATCTACGACGGGGGACAATCAGCCCCAGCATTTT
V gene: TRBV7-8; J gene: TRBJ1-2; D gene: .; clone size: .; CDR3 protein: CASSSTLYGYTF; CDR3 DNA: TGTGCCAGCAGCTCCACTCTCTATGGCTACACCTTC
V gene: TRBV5-1; J gene: TRBJ1-4; D gene: .; clone size: .; CDR3 protein: CASSAYRAPNEKLFF; CDR3 DNA: TGCGCCAGCAGCGCATACAGGGCCCCTAATGAAAAACTGTTTTTT
V gene: TRBV4-1; J gene: TRBJ2-1; D gene: .; clone size: .; CDR3 protein: CASSQDHETKSYEQFF; CDR3 DNA: TGCGCCAGCAGCCAAGATCATGAGACTAAATCATATGAGCAGTTCTTC
V gene: TRBV5-1; J gene: TRBJ2-3; D gene: .; clone size: .; CDR3 protein: CASSLKVYGDTDTQYF; CDR3 DNA: TGCGCCAGCAGCTTGAAGGTTTACGGAGACACAGATACGCAGTATTTT
V gene: TRBV5-4; J gene: TRBJ2-2; D gene: TRBD2; clone size: .; CDR3 protein: CASSLAGRGGTGELFF; CDR3 DNA: TGTGCCAGCAGCTTGGCGGGGCGGGGGGGCACCGGGGAGCTGTTTTTT
V gene: TRBV6-5; J gene: TRBJ2-2; D gene: TRBD1; clone size: .; CDR3 protein: CASSGRTGTGELFF; CDR3 DNA: TGTGCCAGCAGTGGAAGGACAGGGACCGGGGAGCTGTTTTTT
V gene: TRBV7-9; J gene: TRBJ1-2; D gene: TRBD1; clone size: once; CDR3 protein: CASSRDSYGYTF; CDR3 DNA: TGTGCCAGCAGCAGGGACAGCTATGGCTACACCTTC
V gene: TRBV30; J gene: TRBJ1-3; D gene: .; clone size: .; CDR3 protein: CAWDTSGGRSGNTIYF; CDR3 DNA: TGTGCCTGGGATACTAGCGGGGGGCGGTCGGGAAACACCATATATTTT
V gene: TRBV2; J gene: TRBJ2-2; D gene: TRBD2; clone size: .; CDR3 protein: CASRLRTSGGPNTGELFF; CDR3 DNA: TGTGCCAGCAGACTCCGGACTAGCGGGGGACCGAACACCGGGGAGCTGTTTTTT
V gene: TRBV5-1; J gene: TRBJ1-3; D gene: .; clone size: few; CDR3 protein: CASSLGEGAFSGNTIYF; CDR3 DNA: TGCGCCAGCAGCTTGGGTGAAGGGGCTTTCTCTGGAAACACCATATATTTT